Each of the 30 T cell receptor beta chains below was sequenced from the same sample in a study of molecular identifiers for immune sequencing clone quantification. From the PCR reads, TCRdb called clonotypes with MiXCR, one entry per CDR3 protein. The sample shows about half a million distinct CDR3 sequences, roughly 25% of them seen only once. Specimen: naive CD8+ T cells from blood, with Jurkat cell RNA spiked in. Subset indicated: FACS-sorted CD8+CD4-CCR7+CD45RA+ naive T cells. The receptors shown here come from a human donor in good health. Some libraries in this study had Jurkat cell RNA spiked in.

This clonotype was observed at least ten times. The chain links TRBV9 to TRBJ1-1, with D perhaps matching TRBD1 (5 bases). Germline CDR1 and CDR2: SGDLS and YYNGEE. Trimming took 4 bases from V and 5 from J, leaving 18 bases between them. The CDR3 runs to 15 residues. The CDR3 sequence is CASSPSSFGGTEAFF. CDR3 bases: TGTGCCAGCAGCCCTAGTAGCTTTGGGGGGACTGAAGCTTTCTTT.

V gene TRBV20-1 combines with J gene TRBJ2-5; perhaps TRBD2 as D (6 bases). V was trimmed by 5 bases and J by 1 base, leaving 11 bases between them. CDR1 is DFQATT, CDR2 SNEGSKA, per germline (reference sequence). CDR3 length equals 13 residues. The DNA for the CDR3 is TGCAGTGCTGGGGGGAGCGCCCAAGAGACCCAGTACTTC. It codes for CSAGGSAQETQYF.

This clonotype is a singleton in its sample. Since no conserved phenylalanine or tryptophan closes the CDR3, a read error is the likely cause. The rearrangement uses TRBV27 and TRBJ1-1; D not resolved. V dropped 7 bases and J dropped 5 bases, with 17 bases sitting between them. The germline V gene encodes CDR1 MNHEY and CDR2 SMNVEV (reference sequence). The CDR3 is 14 amino acids. The CDR3 sequence is CASKEGSDPTEAFS. The CDR3 DNA follows: TGTGCCAGCAAGGAAGGGTCCGACCCGACTGAAGCTTTCTCT.

This clonotype was found a few times. This chain links TRBV6-5 with TRBJ2-7; no clear D gene. V was shortened by 0 bases and J by 4 bases, with 10 bases between the two germline ends. This CDR3 comprises 14 residues. From germline, CDR1 is MNHEY and CDR2 SVGAGI. The CDR3 nucleotides are TGTGCCAGCAGTTACTCCGGGTATCGATACGAGCAGTACTTC. It translates to CASSYSGYRYEQYF.

The chain is built from TRBV11-2 and TRBJ1-1; the match to TRBD1 covers 12 bases. CDR1 is SGHAT, CDR2 FQNNGV, per germline. This CDR3 has 15 amino acids. Trimming took 5 bases from V and 5 from J; bases not matched to a gene: 6. This CDR3 reads CASSAGDRGLTEAFF. CDR3 coding DNA: TGTGCCAGCAGCGCAGGGGACAGGGGGCTAACTGAAGCTTTCTTT.

The rearrangement uses TRBV27 and TRBJ2-7; 9 bases fit TRBD1. V gave up 0 bases and J gave up 3 bases; unmatched junction bases: 6. The CDR3 covers 16 residues. Germline V lookup: CDR1 MNHEY, CDR2 SMNVEV (reference sequence). The CDR3 DNA sequence: TGTGCCAGCAGTTTATCGGGGGGACAGGGATTCTACGAGCAGTACTTC. This sequence encodes CASSLSGGQGFYEQYF.

Turning to this clonotype: A much larger clone differs from this one at a single base, so this may be a read error. The chain has TRBV2 and TRBJ1-5; D gene ambiguous. Germline lookup yields CDR1 SNHLY and CDR2 FYNNEI. The CDR3 is 14 amino acids. The CDR3 nucleotides read TGTGCCAGCAGGCCCCCGGGTCCTAATCTGCCCCAGCATTTT. It encodes CASRPPGPNLPQHF.

This clonotype has a single count. A clone one base away is much larger, so this may be a read error. The chain has TRBV4-1 and TRBJ2-7; 9 bases line up with TRBD1. Unmatched junction bases numbered 8, after V lost 8 bases and J lost 3 bases. Germline CDR1 is MGHRA and CDR2 is YSYEKL. CDR3 length: 14 amino acids. This CDR3 reads CASGPQGQGYEQYF. The CDR3 nucleotides read TGCGCCAGCGGCCCCCAGGGACAGGGCTACGAGCAGTACTTC.

In its sample, this clonotype was seen once. Since the CDR3 does not end with the conserved phenylalanine or tryptophan, this likely comes from a read error. V is TRBV7-9 and J is TRBJ2-1; D not certain. The CDR3 extends over 14 amino acids. Per the germline V gene, CDR1 is SEHNR and CDR2 is FQNEAQ (reference sequence). Between the trimmed V and J ends, which lost 8 bases and 0 bases, there was a span of 11 bases. The CDR3 spells CASGPASSYNEQFL. CDR3 bases: TGTGCCAGCGGTCCGGCGAGCTCCTACAATGAGCAGTTCCTC.

This clonotype was counted many times. This chain uses TRBV6-2 or TRBV6-3 with TRBJ1-2; D gene ambiguous. Between the trimmed V and J ends, which lost 1 base and 2 bases, there was a span of 2 bases. The germline CDR1 and CDR2 sequences are MNHEY and SVGEGT. This CDR3 spans 12 amino acids. The CDR3: CASSYWNYGYTF. CDR3 in DNA: TGTGCCAGCAGTTACTGGAACTATGGCTACACCTTC.

The chain is built from TRBV12-3 or TRBV12-4 and TRBJ2-2; D tentatively fits TRBD1 or TRBD2 (5 bases each). The CDR3 is made up of 16 amino acids. Trimming cost V 4 bases and J 9 bases, with 21 bases left between them. This chain's CDR3 is CASSSPRGQVVRELFF. Written as DNA, the CDR3 is TGTGCCAGCAGTTCCCCCCGGGGCCAAGTCGTCCGGGAGCTGTTTTTT.

A word on this clonotype: A much larger clonotype is one base distant, so this may be a read error. This chain connects TRBV19 to TRBJ2-7; 8 bases map to TRBD2. Germline V gene lookup returns CDR1 LNHDA and CDR2 SQIVND (reference sequence). This CDR3 spans 13 amino acids. J gave up 6 bases and V 6 bases, and 7 bases lay outside the gene matches. The CDR3 region has the DNA TGTGCCAGTAGCGGGGGGGGAGCCGGCGAGCAGTACGTC. Encoded protein: CASSGGGAGEQYV.

In its sample, this clonotype was seen a few times. The rearrangement links TRBV5-6 to TRBJ1-2, with no clear D. The CDR3 totals 11 residues. Trimming pared 4 bases from V and 4 bases from J, leaving 5 bases between. The germline V gene encodes CDR1 SGHDT and CDR2 YYEEEE. CDR3 sequence reads: CASSGVYGYTF. The DNA for the CDR3 is TGTGCCAGCAGCGGGGTCTATGGCTACACCTTC.

This clonotype was seen more than once but under ten times. The CDR3 spells CASSLVSGSLAGMNEQFF. CDR3 in DNA: TGTGCCAGCAGCTTAGTTTCTGGGTCTCTGGCGGGAATGAATGAGCAGTTCTTC. This rearrangement joins TRBV11-3 to TRBJ2-1, with D tentatively TRBD2 (6 bases). V lost 1 base, J lost 7 bases, and 23 bases lay in between. This CDR3 comprises 18 residues. The germline CDR1 and CDR2 sequences are SGHNT and YENEEA. Together with reference TRBV11-3 and TRBJ2-1, the CDR3 gives the full variable domain: EAGVVQSPRYKIIEKKQPVAFWCNPISGHNTLYWYLQNLGQGPELLIRYENEEAVDDSQLPKDRFSAERLKGVDSTLKIQPAELGDSAVYLCASSLVSGSLAGMNEQFFGPGTRLTVL.

Comments on this clonotype: Its ends do not fully match the called genes, so a read error is possible. The chain has TRBV2 and TRBJ2-5, with D possibly being TRBD1 (6 bases). This CDR3 contains 17 residues. Germline CDR1 and CDR2: SNHLY and FYNNEI. The CDR3 loop is CASSLTLEVRGREPQYF. In DNA, the CDR3 is TGTGCCAGCAGCCTAACGCTTGAAGTCAGGGGTCGAGAGCCCCAGTACTTC.

This clonotype was seen more than once but under ten times. The chain carries TRBV28 and TRBJ2-7; 11 bases match TRBD2. V was clipped by 2 bases and J by 3 bases; unmatched bases: 6. Germline values: CDR1 MDHEN, CDR2 SYDVKM. The CDR3 contains 16 residues. The CDR3 nucleotides are TGTGCCAGCAGTTTACCCTTAGGGACTAGCGGCTACGAGCAGTACTTC. Translation: CASSLPLGTSGYEQYF.

There are many counts of this clonotype. The gene calls are TRBV6-1 and TRBJ2-4; perhaps TRBD1 as D (7 bases). The V end was cut by 7 bases, the J end by 0 bases, with 19 bases between. Germline CDR1 is MNHNS and CDR2 is SASEGT. This CDR3 has 17 amino acids. The CDR3 reads CASIGGQQGIAKNIQYF. Written as DNA, the CDR3 is TGTGCCAGCATCGGGGGCCAACAGGGGATAGCCAAAAACATTCAGTACTTC.

Notes on this clonotype: A read error may be the cause here, since a much bigger clone is one base away. CDR3 bases: TGTGCCATCAGTTACTCAATGGCCTCGGCCTCGACCTTCAATGAGCAGTTCTTC. Its translation is CAISYSMASASTFNEQFF. The chain uses TRBV6-5 and TRBJ2-1; D is unclear. This CDR3 contains 18 residues. The germline gives CDR1 MNHEY, CDR2 SVGAGI.

Details on this clonotype: This sequence may be a read error, since a much larger clone differs from it by one base. The chain is built from TRBV20-1 and TRBJ2-3; 14 bases fit TRBD2. From germline, CDR1 is DFQATT and CDR2 SNEGSKA (reference sequence). V lost 5 bases and J lost 7; bases outside the gene matches: 8. There are 15 residues in the CDR3. The CDR3 DNA sequence: TGCAGTGCTCGCAGGACTAGCGGGAGGATAAATACGCAGTATTTT. It specifies CSARRTSGRINTQYF.

This clonotype was counted once. The V and J genes are TRBV29-1 and TRBJ2-2, with TRBD2 as a possible D gene (6 bases). V lost 6 bases, J lost 3 bases, and 11 bases lay in between. CDR3 length equals 13 residues. CDR1 is SQVTM and CDR2 is ANQGSEA in the germline V gene. The CDR3 spells CSVDRGYTGELFF. The CDR3 DNA sequence: TGCAGCGTGGATCGGGGGTACACCGGGGAGCTGTTTTTT.

This clonotype came up a few times. The chain joins TRBV7-9 to TRBJ1-1; TRBD1 matches 10 bases. This CDR3 has 15 residues. V was clipped by 4 bases and J by 10 bases; unmatched bases: 12. From germline, CDR1 is SEHNR and CDR2 FQNEAQ (reference sequence). The CDR3 coding sequence is TGTGCCAGCAGCTCCCCCGGTGAGACAGGGGGCCGAGCTTTCTTT. Translating it yields CASSSPGETGGRAFF.

Of note for this clonotype: Mismatch with germline at one junction end may stem from a read error. The rearrangement uses TRBV14 and TRBJ2-2; D is undetermined. The germline gives CDR1 SGHDN, CDR2 FVKESK. The length of the CDR3 is 16 residues. CDR3 in DNA: TGTGCCAGCAGCCAAGACGAAAGAAGCCTCACCGAGGAGCTGTTTTTT. It specifies CASSQDERSLTEELFF.

The chain is built from TRBV5-1 and TRBJ2-6; 8 bases match TRBD1. CDR1 is SGHRS and CDR2 is YFSETQ in the germline V gene. Trimming cost V 1 base and J 1 base; bases outside gene matches: 10. This CDR3 is 19 amino acids long. The CDR3 bases are TGCGCCAGCAGCTTGCGGGTACAGGGGGAAGCTTCTGGGGCCAACGTCCTGACTTTC. It codes for CASSLRVQGEASGANVLTF. The full variable domain, completed using reference TRBV5-1 and TRBJ2-6, is KAGVTQTPRYLIKTRGQQVTLSCSPISGHRSVSWYQQTPGQGLQFLFEYFSETQRNKGNFPGRFSGRQFSNSRSEMNVSTLELGDSALYLCASSLRVQGEASGANVLTFGAGSRLTVL.

This clonotype occurred a few times. V usage is TRBV12-3 or TRBV12-4 and J usage is TRBJ2-7; possibly TRBD2 for D (6 bases). The germline V and J ends were trimmed by 5 bases and 5 bases, with 13 bases remaining between them. This CDR3 is 13 amino acids long. The CDR3 nucleotides are TGTGCCAGCAGTCCGGGGGACTCTCACGAGCAGTACTTC. Encoded protein: CASSPGDSHEQYF.

As concerns this clonotype: A much bigger clone sits one base away, suggesting this may be a read error. This chain connects TRBV4-3 to TRBJ2-5, with D unresolved. In germline, CDR1 is LGHNA, CDR2 YSLEER. This CDR3 is 15 amino acids long. CDR3 protein: CASSQDLARRESQYF. The DNA for the CDR3 is TGCGCCAGCAGCCAAGATCTGGCACGTCGAGAGTCCCAGTACTTC.

This clonotype was counted ten times or more. The V call is TRBV14, the J call TRBJ2-5; D is unresolved. This CDR3 has 15 residues. Between the trimmed V and J ends, which lost 1 base and 1 base, there was a span of 10 bases. Germline CDR1 SGHDN, CDR2 FVKESK. This CDR3 reads CASSQVYGLQETQYF. The DNA for the CDR3 is TGTGCCAGCAGCCAAGTCTACGGGCTCCAAGAGACCCAGTACTTC.

This sequence joins TRBV12-3 or TRBV12-4 and TRBJ2-7; 7 positions match TRBD1. The CDR3 runs to 14 residues. J lost 0 bases, V lost 7 bases, and 6 bases had no gene match. CDR3: CASKTGDPSYEQYF. CDR3 coding DNA: TGTGCCAGCAAAACAGGGGATCCCTCCTACGAGCAGTACTTC.

On this clonotype: Germline is not matched at one junction end, which may reflect a read error. The CDR3 spells CASSLYPGVYQPLHF. The CDR3 DNA is TGTGCCAGCAGTTTATACCCAGGGGTCTATCAGCCCCTGCATTTT. V usage is TRBV27 and J usage is TRBJ1-5, with D tentatively TRBD1 (6 bases). The CDR3 contains 15 residues. Per the germline V gene, CDR1 is MNHEY and CDR2 is SMNVEV (reference sequence).

The chain is built from TRBV20-1 and TRBJ2-7; D is possibly TRBD1 (5 bases). The V gene lost 1 base and the J gene lost 1 base, with 8 bases spanning the gap. The CDR3 contains 13 residues. Germline V gene lookup returns CDR1 DFQATT and CDR2 SNEGSKA (reference sequence). CDR3 coding DNA: TGCAGTGCTAGAGTGAAGGGGTCCTACGAGCAGTACTTC. Encoded protein: CSARVKGSYEQYF.

V usage is TRBV30 and J usage is TRBJ2-7; D possibly matches TRBD1 or TRBD2 (5 bases each). Per the germline V gene, CDR1 is GTSNPN and CDR2 is SVGIG (reference sequence). V lost 7 bases and J lost 2, with 12 bases in between. The CDR3 is 12 residues long. This CDR3 reads CAYRDGAYEQYF. In nucleotides, the CDR3 is TGTGCCTACCGGGACGGGGCCTACGAGCAGTACTTC.